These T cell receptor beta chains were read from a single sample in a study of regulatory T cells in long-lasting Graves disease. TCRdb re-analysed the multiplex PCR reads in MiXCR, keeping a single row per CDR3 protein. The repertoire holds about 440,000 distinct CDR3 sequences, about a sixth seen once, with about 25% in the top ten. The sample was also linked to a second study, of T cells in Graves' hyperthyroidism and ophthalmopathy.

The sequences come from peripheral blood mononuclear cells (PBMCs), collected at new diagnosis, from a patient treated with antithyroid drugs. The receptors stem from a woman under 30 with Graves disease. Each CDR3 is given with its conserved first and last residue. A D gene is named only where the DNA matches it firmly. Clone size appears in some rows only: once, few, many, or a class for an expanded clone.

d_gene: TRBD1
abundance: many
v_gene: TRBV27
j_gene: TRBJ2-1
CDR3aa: CASRSPGQGVNEQFF
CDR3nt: TGTGCCAGCAGATCTCCGGGACAGGGGGTAAATGAGCAGTTCTTC

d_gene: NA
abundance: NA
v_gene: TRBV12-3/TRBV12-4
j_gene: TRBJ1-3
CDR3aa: CASRRTRANTIYF
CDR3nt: TGTGCCAGCAGAAGGACTCGTGCAAACACCATATATTTT

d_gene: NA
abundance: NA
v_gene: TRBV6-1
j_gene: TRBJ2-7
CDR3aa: CASSEVQGSYEQYF
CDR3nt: TGTGCCAGCAGTGAAGTCCAAGGCTCCTACGAGCAGTACTTC

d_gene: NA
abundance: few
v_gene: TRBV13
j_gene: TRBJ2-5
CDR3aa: CASSLAVRTDQETQYF
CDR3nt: TGTGCCAGCAGCTTAGCGGTGCGGACCGATCAAGAGACCCAGTACTTC

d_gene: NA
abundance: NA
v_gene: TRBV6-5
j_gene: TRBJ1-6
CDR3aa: CASSYGVRSNSPLHF
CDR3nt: TGTGCCAGCAGTTACGGTGTTAGGAGTAATTCACCCCTCCACTTT

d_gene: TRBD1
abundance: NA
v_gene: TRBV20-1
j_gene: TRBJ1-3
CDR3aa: CSAFVDRVVGNTIYF
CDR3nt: TGCAGTGCTTTTGTCGACAGGGTAGTTGGAAACACCATATATTTT

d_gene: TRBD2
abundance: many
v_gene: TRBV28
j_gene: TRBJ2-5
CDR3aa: CASSLTSGPQETQYF
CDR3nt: TGTGCCAGCAGTTTGACTAGCGGCCCCCAAGAGACCCAGTACTTC

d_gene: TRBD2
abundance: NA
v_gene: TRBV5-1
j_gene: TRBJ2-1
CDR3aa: CASSFGTSGRTSYNEQFF
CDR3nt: TGCGCCAGCAGCTTCGGGACTAGCGGGAGGACCTCCTACAATGAGCAGTTCTTC

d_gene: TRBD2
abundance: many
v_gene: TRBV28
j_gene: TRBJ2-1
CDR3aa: CASSWGLVYNEQFF
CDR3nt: TGTGCCAGCAGTTGGGGACTAGTCTACAATGAGCAGTTCTTC

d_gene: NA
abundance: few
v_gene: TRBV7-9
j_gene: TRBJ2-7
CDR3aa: CASSHPAGTSGYEQYF
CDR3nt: TGTGCCAGCAGCCACCCCGCGGGAACTTCGGGCTACGAGCAGTACTTC